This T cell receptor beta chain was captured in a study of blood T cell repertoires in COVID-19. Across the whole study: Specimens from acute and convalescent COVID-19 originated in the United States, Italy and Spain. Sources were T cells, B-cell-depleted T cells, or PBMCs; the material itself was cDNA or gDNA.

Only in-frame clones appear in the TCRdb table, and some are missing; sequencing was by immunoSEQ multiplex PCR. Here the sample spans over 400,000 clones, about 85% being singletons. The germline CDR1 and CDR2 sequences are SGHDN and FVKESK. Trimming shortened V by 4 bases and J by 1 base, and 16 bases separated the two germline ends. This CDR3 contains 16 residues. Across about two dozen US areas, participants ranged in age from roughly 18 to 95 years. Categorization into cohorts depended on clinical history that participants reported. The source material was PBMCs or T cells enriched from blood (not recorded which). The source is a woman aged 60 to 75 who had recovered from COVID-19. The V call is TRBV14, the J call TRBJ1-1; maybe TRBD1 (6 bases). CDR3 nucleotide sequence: TGTGCCAGCAGCCCCCTACCGGACAGCCCGAACACTGAAGCTTTCTTT. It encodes CASSPLPDSPNTEAFF.